The clone carrying this T cell receptor beta chain was detected once. PCR involved 60 Vbeta and 13 Jbeta primers. Per the original methods: Per a later analysis, the number of unique TCR beta chains was some 82 million, of which roughly 9.9 million were shared. This table comes from immunoSEQ multiplex PCR, and its TCRdb copy is limited to in-frame clones, with some not included. V, J and clone size derive from that table, while D and trimming were established from the DNA sequence. The table has some 150,000 clones, nearly 80% seen once. The sample is drawn from a study of cytomegalovirus exposure and HLA in healthy donors. Trimming shortened V by 3 bases and J by 6 bases, and 7 bases separated the two germline ends. The CDR3 sequence is 12 residues long. CDR1 is LNHNV and CDR2 is YYDKDF in the germline V gene (reference sequence).

The sample was PBMCs. This clonotype originated in a man between 18 and 35 years old in good health and CMV-seropositive. V is TRBV15 and J is TRBJ2-3; D gene uncertain. In nucleotides, the CDR3 is TGTGCCACCAGCAGCAGTATGGATACGCAGTATTTT. Translated: CATSSSMDTQYF. Full variable domain (outside the CDR3, taken from reference TRBV15 and TRBJ2-3): DAMVIQNPRYQVTQFGKPVTLSCSQTLNHNVMYWYQQKSSQAPKLLFHYYDKDFNNEADTPDNFQSRRPNTSFCFLDIRSPGLGDTAMYLCATSSSMDTQYFGPGTRLTVL.